These 22 T cell receptor beta chains share one sample of origin, sequenced in a study of T cells in Graves' hyperthyroidism and ophthalmopathy. Researchers took RNA transcripts and amplified the TCR beta CDR3 regions from them. HTBI primers were the set used in a first-round RT-PCR of the TCR CDR3. One entry per CDR3 protein results from TCRdb running MiXCR on the multiplex PCR reads. The sample lists 30,000 to 35,000 distinct CDR3 sequences; around half were seen once. Sequenced input: blood. Every receptor here comes from a woman in her thirties or forties with Graves' ophthalmopathy.

The chain has TRBV20-1 and TRBJ2-1, with 8 bases matching TRBD2. The CDR3 consists of 16 residues. Trimming removed 3 bases from V and 9 bases from J; junction bases left unmatched: 16. Germline V CDR1 and CDR2: DFQATT, SNEGSKA (reference sequence). The CDR3, as DNA: TGCAGTGCTAGGGGTCCGACTAGCGTAATCTACGGTGAGCAGTTCTTC. Protein product: CSARGPTSVIYGEQFF.

The genes are TRBV7-6 and TRBJ2-7; 8 bases are a match to TRBD1. The CDR3 has 15 residues. In germline, CDR1 is SGHVS, CDR2 FNYEAQ. The CDR3 protein is CVSSVGQGSRAEQYF. CDR3 bases: TGTGTCAGTAGCGTCGGACAGGGAAGCAGGGCCGAGCAGTACTTC.

Details on this clonotype: The CDR3 does not end in the conserved phenylalanine or tryptophan, so this is likely a read error. The DNA is left out, because the CDR3 cannot be placed on it with certainty; the CDR3 is given as TCRdb lists it. This rearrangement joins TRBV7-9 to TRBJ1-1; the listed D gene, TRBD1, was not tested against the DNA. Germline values: CDR1 SEHNR, CDR2 FQNEAQ (reference sequence). The length of the CDR3 is 17 amino acids, counting both ends. Here the CDR3 reads CASSPLLTLSLNTEASV.

This clonotype came up many times. The V and J genes are TRBV28 and TRBJ1-5; no clear D gene. Trimming removed 2 bases at V and 6 bases at J, with 5 bases between. Germline CDR1 and CDR2: MDHEN and SYDVKM. The CDR3 runs 12 residues. For the CDR3, the DNA is TGTGCCAGCAGTTTAAATCCTCAGCCCCAGCATTTT. Translation: CASSLNPQPQHF. Complete variable domain (other parts from reference TRBV28 and TRBJ1-5): DVKVTQSSRYLVKRTGEKVFLECVQDMDHENMFWYRQDPGLGLRLIYFSYDVKMKEKGDIPEGYSVSREKKERFSLILESASTNQTSMYLCASSLNPQPQHFGDGTRLSIL.

This chain joins TRBV15 and TRBJ2-1, with 7 bases fitting TRBD1. Trimming at V came to 1 base and at J to 7 bases, leaving 4 bases not matched to a gene. Germline loops: CDR1 LNHNV, CDR2 YYDKDF (reference sequence). This CDR3 comprises 14 residues. The DNA for the CDR3 is TGTGCCACCAGCAGAGGACAGGGATGGAATGAGCAGTTCTTC. It translates to CATSRGQGWNEQFF.

In the case of this clonotype: The CDR3 ends on some other residue instead of the conserved phenylalanine or tryptophan, so this is likely a read error. The DNA is left out, because the CDR3 cannot be placed on it with certainty; the CDR3 is given as TCRdb lists it. This chain connects TRBV9 to TRBJ1-6; TRBD1, the table's D call, was not compared with the DNA. Germline V gene sequence: CDR1 SGDLS, CDR2 YYNGEE. The CDR3 length is 8 residues, termini included. The CDR3 is CASSDDSS.

In the case of this clonotype: Possible read error: a much larger clone is one base away. J is TRBJ2-7 and V is TRBV28, with a weak D call TRBD1 (6 bases). CDR1 and CDR2 (germline): MDHEN, SYDVKM. The CDR3 runs 15 residues. Trimming shortened V by 7 bases and J by 3 bases, and 19 bases separated the two germline ends. CDR3 amino acids: CASKLGQSNVYEQYF. CDR3 bases: TGTGCCAGCAAATTAGGACAGTCAAATGTCTACGAGCAGTACTTC.

This clonotype was found many times. This clone may be a read error of a much larger clone one base away. The rearrangement joins TRBV9 to TRBJ2-2; maybe TRBD1 (6 bases). Germline lookup yields CDR1 SGDLS and CDR2 YYNGEE. The length of the CDR3 is 16 residues. CDR3 sequence (DNA): TGTGCCAGCAGCGTAGCGCCGGGACACAACACCGAGGAGCTGTTTTTT. This sequence encodes CASSVAPGHNTEELFF.

This clonotype was counted between two and nine times. This may arise from a read error, as a much more abundant clone is one base away. The rearrangement links TRBV6-5 to TRBJ2-1; a weak D match, TRBD1 (7 bases). In germline, CDR1 is MNHEY, CDR2 SVGAGI. This CDR3 is built from 15 residues. The CDR3, as DNA: TGTGCCAGCAGTTATGGGGCGGGACAGTACAATGAGCAGTCCTTC. Translation gives CASSYGAGQYNEQSF.

This clonotype came up many times. This chain uses TRBV5-1 with TRBJ2-7; TRBD2 agrees at 9 bases. The CDR3 is made up of 15 amino acids. The germline V gene encodes CDR1 SGHRS and CDR2 YFSETQ. The junction had 6 bases not matched to a gene; V was cut back by 0 bases and J by 5 bases. The CDR3 nucleotides are TGCGCCAGCAGCTTGGGTTTAGCGGGAGAACACGAGCAGTACTTC. It yields the protein CASSLGLAGEHEQYF. The variable domain in full, completed from reference TRBV5-1 and TRBJ2-7, reads KAGVTQTPRYLIKTRGQQVTLSCSPISGHRSVSWYQQTPGQGLQFLFEYFSETQRNKGNFPGRFSGRQFSNSRSEMNVSTLELGDSALYLCASSLGLAGEHEQYFGPGTRLTVT.

The V call is TRBV7-6, the J call TRBJ2-3; D not resolved. V was shortened by 1 base and J by 3 bases, with 8 bases between the two germline ends. Germline values: CDR1 SGHVS, CDR2 FNYEAQ. The CDR3 is 14 residues long. In nucleotides, the CDR3 is TGTGCCAGCAGCTTAGGACACACAACAGATACGCAGTATTTT. Protein sequence: CASSLGHTTDTQYF.

The rearrangement links TRBV6-6 to TRBJ2-3; possible D gene TRBD1, 6 bases. The germline V gene encodes CDR1 MNHNY and CDR2 SVGAGI (reference sequence). The V end was cut by 6 bases, the J end by 2 bases, with 9 bases between. CDR3 size: 13 residues. The CDR3 sequence is CASSRTDTDTQYF. The CDR3 DNA is TGTGCCAGCAGCAGGACAGACACAGATACGCAGTATTTT.

This clonotype is classed as medium-sized. V usage is TRBV24-1 and J usage is TRBJ1-2, with D maybe TRBD1 (5 bases). Germline V lookup: CDR1 KGHDR, CDR2 SFDVKD. The V end lost 2 bases, the J end lost 2 bases, and 17 bases lay between the germline ends. This CDR3 spans 17 amino acids. The CDR3 bases are TGTGCCACCAGTGATTCATCCGGGGGTAACGGCAACTATGGCTACACCTTC. This encodes CATSDSSGGNGNYGYTF.

The genes are TRBV7-6 and TRBJ2-5; 11 positions match TRBD2. Trimming took 3 bases from V and 2 from J; bases not matched to a gene: 2. Germline CDR1 and CDR2: SGHVS and FNYEAQ. The CDR3 covers 15 residues. CDR3 residues: CASSFASGGQETQYF. In DNA, the CDR3 is TGTGCCAGCAGCTTCGCTAGCGGGGGGCAAGAGACCCAGTACTTC.

This clonotype was seen a few times. The DNA is left out, because the CDR3 cannot be placed on it with certainty; the CDR3 is given as TCRdb lists it. The gene calls are TRBV7-5 and TRBJ1-5; the table's D gene call, TRBD1, was not cross checked with the DNA. TRBV7-5 is shown as a pseudogene. The CDR3 totals 19 residues, both ends included. This CDR3 is CLSVPDRATVFYSNQPQHF.

With regard to this clonotype: The conserved phenylalanine or tryptophan is not found at the CDR3 terminus, so this likely reflects a read error. The gene calls are TRBV20-1 and TRBJ1-1; TRBD1 agrees at 8 bases. The V segment lost 4 bases and the J segment 4 bases; nucleotides outside the gene matches: 5. Germline V gives CDR1 DFQATT, CDR2 SNEGSKA (reference sequence). This CDR3 comprises 13 residues. In DNA form, the CDR3 reads TGCAGTGCTAATCAGGGGGCCCTCACTGAAGCTTTCTTA. This translates into CSANQGALTEAFL.

The J gene is TRBJ2-3, the V gene TRBV19; 9 positions match TRBD1. The junction had 7 bases not matched to a gene; V was cut back by 3 bases and J by 6 bases. CDR1 is LNHDA, CDR2 SQIVND, per germline (reference sequence). The CDR3 consists of 15 residues. As DNA, the CDR3 is TGTGCCAGTAGTATTGACAGGGGGAGAGGTGATACGCAGTATTTT. Protein product: CASSIDRGRGDTQYF.

V and J are TRBV24-1 and TRBJ2-3, with 12 bases that match TRBD2. Germline V gives CDR1 KGHDR, CDR2 SFDVKD. Trimming took 2 bases from V and 4 from J; bases not matched to a gene: 3. This CDR3 is 16 amino acids long. The CDR3 bases are TGTGCCACCAGTGATTCGGCTAGCGGGGGGGCAGATACGCAGTATTTT. Translation gives CATSDSASGGADTQYF.

This clonotype was seen many times. The J gene is TRBJ2-1, the V gene TRBV2, with D unresolved. The V and J ends lost 8 bases and 5 bases respectively, with 10 bases between them. CDR3 size: 12 residues. Germline assignment: CDR1 SNHLY and CDR2 FYNNEI. Written as DNA, the CDR3 is TGTGCCAGCGACCGGCCCGACAATGAGCAGTTCTTC. Protein product: CASDRPDNEQFF.

In regard to this clonotype: At one boundary the junction diverges from the germline segment, which might be a read error. The rearrangement uses TRBV5-1 and TRBJ2-5; 10 nucleotides match TRBD2. Germline loops: CDR1 SGHRS, CDR2 YFSETQ. The CDR3 is made up of 16 amino acids. CDR3 sequence reads: CACSLGSGGIGETQYF. CDR3 in DNA: TGCGCCTGCAGCTTGGGTAGCGGGGGGATCGGTGAGACCCAGTACTTC.

The chain is built from TRBV19 and TRBJ1-2; D is possibly TRBD1 (6 bases). CDR1 LNHDA and CDR2 SQIVND come from the germline V gene (reference sequence). Trimming stripped 10 bases from V and 2 bases from J, with 14 bases between. The CDR3 extends over 13 amino acids. CDR3 DNA sequence: TGTGCCACTCGAAACAGGGAAAACTATGGCTACACCTTC. Amino acid sequence: CATRNRENYGYTF.

By its share, this clonotype is medium-sized. The chain joins TRBV20-1 to TRBJ2-1, with D perhaps TRBD1 (5 bases). The CDR3 runs to 11 residues. The germline V and J ends were trimmed by 6 bases and 9 bases, with 12 bases remaining between them. Germline V CDR1 and CDR2: DFQATT, SNEGSKA (reference sequence). In DNA, the CDR3 is TGCAGTGCAAGCCGGACAATTGAGCAGTTCTTC. This gives the protein CSASRTIEQFF.